This is a list of T cell receptor beta chains from one sample in a study of CD8 T cells in Susac syndrome. TCRdb reprocessed the immunoSEQ multiplex PCR reads with MiXCR, giving one entry per CDR3 protein. The table lists 100,000 to 150,000 distinct CDR3 sequences, about 95% of them singletons. Sequencing input: CD4+ T cells from PBMCs. The receptor source for this set is a human donor in good health. Both conserved end residues are part of each CDR3. D genes are given only for firm matches. Not every row has a clone size; where given, it reads once, few, many or a size class.

clone size: .; V gene: TRBV7-2; D gene: TRBD2; J gene: TRBJ2-3; CDR3 length: 17; CDR3 protein: CASSQTSGSSGTDTQYF; CDR3 DNA: TGTGCCAGCAGCCAGACTAGCGGGAGTTCGGGCACAGATACGCAGTATTTT
clone size: .; V gene: TRBV5-1; D gene: .; J gene: TRBJ2-7; CDR3 length: 15; CDR3 protein: CASSLGHRNSYEQYF; CDR3 DNA: TGCGCCAGCAGCCTGGGACACCGAAACTCCTACGAGCAGTACTTC
clone size: once; V gene: TRBV5-1; D gene: TRBD1; J gene: TRBJ2-7; CDR3 length: 13; CDR3 protein: CASSGTGGYEQYF; CDR3 DNA: TGCGCCAGCTCCGGGACAGGAGGCTACGAGCAGTACTTC
clone size: .; V gene: TRBV3-1; D gene: TRBD2; J gene: TRBJ2-1; CDR3 length: 15; CDR3 protein: CASSLYGTSVNEQFF; CDR3 DNA: TGTGCCAGCAGCCTCTACGGGACTAGCGTCAATGAGCAGTTCTTC
clone size: .; V gene: TRBV30; D gene: TRBD1; J gene: TRBJ1-1; CDR3 length: 16; CDR3 protein: CAWTRARQGRGTEAFF; CDR3 DNA: TGTGCCTGGACCCGGGCCCGACAGGGAAGGGGTACTGAAGCTTTCTTT
clone size: .; V gene: TRBV3-1; D gene: .; J gene: TRBJ2-7; CDR3 length: 11; CDR3 protein: CASGSFGEQYF; CDR3 DNA: TGTGCCAGCGGGTCCTTTGGCGAGCAGTACTTC
clone size: .; V gene: TRBV15; D gene: TRBD2; J gene: TRBJ2-5; CDR3 length: 16; CDR3 protein: CATSSLLAGPQETQYF; CDR3 DNA: TGTGCCACCAGCTCTTTACTAGCGGGTCCCCAAGAGACCCAGTACTTC
clone size: .; V gene: TRBV3-1; D gene: TRBD1; J gene: TRBJ1-5; CDR3 length: 14; CDR3 protein: CASSPDRGTQPQHF; CDR3 DNA: TGTGCCAGCAGCCCCGACAGGGGTACTCAGCCCCAGCATTTT
clone size: .; V gene: TRBV6-2/TRBV6-3; D gene: TRBD1; J gene: TRBJ1-5; CDR3 length: 14; CDR3 protein: CASIAGGHKQPQHF; CDR3 DNA: TGTGCCAGCATCGCAGGGGGTCACAAACAGCCCCAGCATTTT
clone size: .; V gene: TRBV29-1; D gene: .; J gene: TRBJ2-7; CDR3 length: 12; CDR3 protein: CSALMGGLGQYF; CDR3 DNA: TGCAGCGCCTTGATGGGGGGCCTAGGGCAGTACTTC
clone size: .; V gene: TRBV29-1; D gene: TRBD2; J gene: TRBJ2-1; CDR3 length: 17; CDR3 protein: CSVEVGRAAGSYNEQFF; CDR3 DNA: TGCAGCGTTGAAGTGGGCAGGGCAGCGGGAAGCTACAATGAGCAGTTCTTC
clone size: .; V gene: TRBV29-1; D gene: TRBD1; J gene: TRBJ1-1; CDR3 length: 13; CDR3 protein: CSVRQGGRTEAFF; CDR3 DNA: TGCAGCGTTAGACAGGGGGGCCGGACTGAAGCTTTCTTT
clone size: .; V gene: TRBV7-9; D gene: .; J gene: TRBJ1-4; CDR3 length: 11; CDR3 protein: CASSFPGRFSF; CDR3 DNA: TGTGCCAGCAGCTTTCCGGGACGCTTCTCTTTT
clone size: .; V gene: TRBV25-1; D gene: TRBD1; J gene: TRBJ2-5; CDR3 length: 14; CDR3 protein: CASTPRGLRETQYF; CDR3 DNA: TGTGCCAGCACCCCCAGGGGGCTGAGAGAGACCCAGTACTTC
clone size: .; V gene: TRBV20-1; D gene: .; J gene: TRBJ2-5; CDR3 length: 13; CDR3 protein: CSVSGGSVETQYF; CDR3 DNA: TGCAGTGTCAGCGGTGGTTCAGTAGAGACCCAGTACTTC
clone size: .; V gene: TRBV6-5; D gene: .; J gene: TRBJ2-2; CDR3 length: 16; CDR3 protein: CASSYHMQAGSGELFF; CDR3 DNA: TGTGCCAGCAGTTACCACATGCAGGCGGGGAGCGGGGAGCTGTTTTTT
clone size: .; V gene: TRBV20-1; D gene: .; J gene: TRBJ2-5; CDR3 length: 12; CDR3 protein: CSAPIIGETQYF; CDR3 DNA: TGCAGTGCCCCAATCATAGGAGAGACCCAGTACTTC
clone size: .; V gene: TRBV5-1; D gene: .; J gene: TRBJ2-3; CDR3 length: 15; CDR3 protein: CASSLRGYMGDTQYF; CDR3 DNA: TGCGCCAGCAGCTTACGAGGCTATATGGGAGATACGCAGTATTTT
clone size: .; V gene: TRBV12-3/TRBV12-4; D gene: TRBD2; J gene: TRBJ2-1; CDR3 length: 15; CDR3 protein: CASRPSGSSYNEQFF; CDR3 DNA: TGTGCCAGCAGACCAAGCGGGAGCTCCTACAATGAGCAGTTCTTC
clone size: .; V gene: TRBV19; D gene: TRBD2; J gene: TRBJ2-1; CDR3 length: 14; CDR3 protein: CASSSSSGTGEQFF; CDR3 DNA: TGTGCCAGTAGTTCCTCTAGCGGGACTGGAGAGCAGTTCTTC
clone size: .; V gene: TRBV11-2; D gene: .; J gene: TRBJ2-7; CDR3 length: 10; CDR3 protein: CASSHYEQYF; CDR3 DNA: TGTGCCAGCAGCCACTACGAGCAGTACTTC
clone size: .; V gene: TRBV28; D gene: .; J gene: TRBJ2-7; CDR3 length: 12; CDR3 protein: CASSFADYEQYF; CDR3 DNA: TGTGCCAGCAGTTTCGCCGACTACGAGCAGTACTTC
clone size: .; V gene: TRBV19; D gene: .; J gene: TRBJ1-5; CDR3 length: 13; CDR3 protein: CASSIGANQPQHF; CDR3 DNA: TGTGCCAGTAGTATTGGAGCGAATCAGCCCCAGCATTTT
clone size: .; V gene: TRBV12-3/TRBV12-4; D gene: .; J gene: TRBJ1-2; CDR3 length: 14; CDR3 protein: CASSPQRGAGGYTF; CDR3 DNA: TGTGCCAGCAGTCCCCAGAGGGGGGCCGGTGGCTACACCTTC
clone size: .; V gene: TRBV29-1; D gene: .; J gene: TRBJ1-1; CDR3 length: 14; CDR3 protein: CSVDLRGLGTEAFF; CDR3 DNA: TGCAGCGTTGACCTGCGAGGTCTTGGAACTGAAGCTTTCTTT
clone size: .; V gene: TRBV29-1; D gene: TRBD2; J gene: TRBJ2-1; CDR3 length: 14; CDR3 protein: CSVEKGRGYNEQFF; CDR3 DNA: TGCAGCGTTGAAAAGGGGAGGGGTTACAATGAGCAGTTCTTC
clone size: once; V gene: TRBV6-6; D gene: TRBD1; J gene: TRBJ1-5; CDR3 length: 14; CDR3 protein: CASNPGQGGQPQHF; CDR3 DNA: TGTGCCAGCAATCCCGGACAGGGCGGCCAGCCCCAGCATTTT
clone size: once; V gene: TRBV5-1; D gene: .; J gene: TRBJ2-2; CDR3 length: 15; CDR3 protein: CASSFRGKDTGELFF; CDR3 DNA: TGCGCCAGCAGCTTTCGGGGTAAAGACACCGGGGAGCTGTTTTTT
clone size: .; V gene: TRBV3-1; D gene: .; J gene: TRBJ1-1; CDR3 length: 12; CDR3 protein: CASSFQAGGAFF; CDR3 DNA: TGTGCCAGCAGCTTCCAAGCGGGGGGAGCTTTCTTT
clone size: .; V gene: TRBV2; D gene: .; J gene: TRBJ2-2; CDR3 length: 13; CDR3 protein: CASRTQGTGELFF; CDR3 DNA: TGTGCCAGCAGGACCCAGGGCACCGGGGAGCTGTTTTTT
clone size: .; V gene: TRBV28; D gene: .; J gene: TRBJ2-5; CDR3 length: 15; CDR3 protein: CASSTTQRVQETQYF; CDR3 DNA: TGTGCCAGCAGTACCACCCAGCGGGTTCAAGAGACCCAGTACTTC
clone size: .; V gene: TRBV5-1; D gene: TRBD1; J gene: TRBJ2-7; CDR3 length: 15; CDR3 protein: CASSVDRDRVYEQYF; CDR3 DNA: TGCGCCAGCAGCGTAGACCGGGACAGGGTATACGAGCAGTACTTC
clone size: .; V gene: TRBV12-3/TRBV12-4; D gene: .; J gene: TRBJ2-7; CDR3 length: 14; CDR3 protein: CASSLGALSYEQYF; CDR3 DNA: TGTGCCAGCTCTCTTGGAGCCCTCTCCTACGAGCAGTACTTC
clone size: .; V gene: TRBV6-5; D gene: .; J gene: TRBJ2-3; CDR3 length: 12; CDR3 protein: CASSLGPGTQYF; CDR3 DNA: TGTGCCAGCAGTTTAGGGCCCGGGACGCAGTATTTT
clone size: .; V gene: TRBV7-9; D gene: .; J gene: TRBJ1-2; CDR3 length: 13; CDR3 protein: CASSFGGLYGYTF; CDR3 DNA: TGTGCCAGCAGCTTCGGGGGCCTATATGGCTACACCTTC
clone size: .; V gene: TRBV28; D gene: TRBD1; J gene: TRBJ1-2; CDR3 length: 15; CDR3 protein: CASSPRTGSPHGYTF; CDR3 DNA: TGTGCCAGCAGTCCCCGGACAGGGAGCCCCCACGGCTACACCTTC
clone size: .; V gene: TRBV29-1; D gene: .; J gene: TRBJ2-5; CDR3 length: 11; CDR3 protein: CSAANQETQYF; CDR3 DNA: TGCAGCGCCGCCAACCAAGAGACCCAGTACTTC
clone size: .; V gene: TRBV28; D gene: TRBD1; J gene: TRBJ2-5; CDR3 length: 20; CDR3 protein: CASSPSSQGGIINHQETQYF; CDR3 DNA: TGTGCCAGCAGTCCCTCCTCACAGGGGGGAATAATAAACCACCAAGAGACCCAGTACTTC
clone size: .; V gene: TRBV28; D gene: TRBD2; J gene: TRBJ2-1; CDR3 length: 16; CDR3 protein: CASSSNSGSSYNEQFF; CDR3 DNA: TGTGCCAGCAGTTCAAATAGCGGGAGCTCCTACAATGAGCAGTTCTTC
clone size: .; V gene: TRBV6-5; D gene: TRBD1; J gene: TRBJ1-2; CDR3 length: 12; CDR3 protein: CASRSDRGGYTF; CDR3 DNA: TGTGCCAGCAGATCGGACAGGGGTGGCTACACCTTC
clone size: .; V gene: TRBV5-6; D gene: TRBD1; J gene: TRBJ1-5; CDR3 length: 15; CDR3 protein: CASSYGQGANQPQHF; CDR3 DNA: TGTGCCAGCAGCTATGGACAGGGGGCCAATCAGCCCCAGCATTTT
clone size: once; V gene: TRBV28; D gene: .; J gene: TRBJ2-4; CDR3 length: 14; CDR3 protein: CASRRAATKNIQYF; CDR3 DNA: TGTGCCAGCAGACGCGCGGCTACAAAAAACATTCAGTACTTC
clone size: .; V gene: TRBV28; D gene: TRBD2; J gene: TRBJ2-7; CDR3 length: 17; CDR3 protein: CASSPGGSGSTPYEQYF; CDR3 DNA: TGTGCCAGCAGTCCTGGTGGTAGCGGGAGTACTCCCTACGAGCAGTACTTC
clone size: .; V gene: TRBV19; D gene: .; J gene: TRBJ2-5; CDR3 length: 14; CDR3 protein: CASSIDLSVETQYF; CDR3 DNA: TGTGCCAGTAGTATCGACTTGAGCGTGGAGACCCAGTACTTC
clone size: .; V gene: TRBV2; D gene: TRBD1; J gene: TRBJ2-7; CDR3 length: 13; CDR3 protein: CASGGQGAYEQYF; CDR3 DNA: TGTGCCAGCGGGGGACAGGGTGCCTACGAGCAGTACTTC
clone size: .; V gene: TRBV20-1; D gene: TRBD1; J gene: TRBJ2-5; CDR3 length: 16; CDR3 protein: CSAHLPGQGDSGTQYF; CDR3 DNA: TGCAGTGCTCACCTCCCGGGACAGGGGGATTCCGGGACCCAGTACTTC
clone size: .; V gene: TRBV7-7; D gene: .; J gene: TRBJ2-1; CDR3 length: 15; CDR3 protein: CASSLVLAPQGEQFF; CDR3 DNA: TGTGCCAGTAGCTTAGTACTAGCTCCCCAAGGGGAGCAGTTCTTC
clone size: .; V gene: TRBV4-2; D gene: .; J gene: TRBJ1-3; CDR3 length: 15; CDR3 protein: CASSQDEGARYTIYF; CDR3 DNA: TGTGCCAGCAGCCAAGATGAAGGGGCACGATACACCATATATTTT
clone size: .; V gene: TRBV30; D gene: TRBD1; J gene: TRBJ2-7; CDR3 length: 13; CDR3 protein: CAYSGTGGYEQYF; CDR3 DNA: TGTGCCTACTCCGGAACAGGGGGCTACGAGCAGTACTTC
clone size: .; V gene: TRBV18; D gene: TRBD1; J gene: TRBJ1-5; CDR3 length: 19; CDR3 protein: CASSPLPGDSPTLNQPQHF; CDR3 DNA: TGTGCCAGCTCACCCCTCCCAGGGGACAGCCCGACTCTCAATCAGCCCCAGCATTTT
clone size: .; V gene: TRBV12-5; D gene: .; J gene: TRBJ1-1; CDR3 length: 13; CDR3 protein: CASGLELNTEAFF; CDR3 DNA: TGTGCTAGTGGTCTCGAGTTGAACACTGAAGCTTTCTTT
clone size: .; V gene: TRBV2; D gene: TRBD1; J gene: TRBJ2-7; CDR3 length: 13; CDR3 protein: CASNGQGLHEQYF; CDR3 DNA: TGTGCCAGCAATGGACAGGGTCTGCACGAGCAGTACTTC
clone size: .; V gene: TRBV5-1; D gene: .; J gene: TRBJ2-5; CDR3 length: 14; CDR3 protein: CASSSGAFEETQYF; CDR3 DNA: TGCGCCAGCAGCTCCGGGGCTTTTGAAGAGACCCAGTACTTC
clone size: .; V gene: TRBV29-1; D gene: TRBD2; J gene: TRBJ2-1; CDR3 length: 15; CDR3 protein: CSVAGTSGRWDEQFF; CDR3 DNA: TGCAGCGTTGCCGGGACTAGCGGCCGCTGGGATGAGCAGTTCTTC